The entry below describes one TCR beta chain. Its antigen is not known. Diagnoses rested on clinical symptoms, serum thyroxine and TRAb, thyroid ultrasound and orbital computed tomography. Amplified regions were TCR beta CDR3 sequences from RNA transcripts. When the TCR CDR3 underwent first-round RT-PCR, the HTBI primer set was used. TCRdb re-derived calls from the multiplex PCR reads in MiXCR, one entry per CDR3 protein. The sample lists around 290,000 distinct CDR3 sequences, about 17% occurring once. This sample was included in a study of T cells in Graves' hyperthyroidism and ophthalmopathy. Trimming cost V 1 base and J 3 bases, with 9 bases left between them. The CDR3 spans 14 residues. Germline CDR1 SGHDN, CDR2 FVKESK. Overall study findings and caveats: Most thyroid clonotypes expanded above 0.001 appeared in blood too. Ophthalmopathy and stable hyperthyroidism were separated by a 13 V-J model. Prediction of ophthalmopathy progression came a median roughly 6.6 months pre-onset.

The V gene is TRBV14, the J gene TRBJ1-1; no clear D. Sequencing used blood. This clonotype originated in a woman aged 60 to 75 with Graves' ophthalmopathy. CDR3 sequence reads: CASSQGSLDTEAFF. CDR3 DNA: TGTGCCAGCAGCCAAGGTTCGTTGGACACTGAAGCTTTCTTT.